This passage covers 16 T cell receptor beta chains from one sample sequenced in a study of patients and donors after allogeneic stem cell transplantation. TCRdb processed the RT-PCR reads anew with MiXCR; each CDR3 protein has one entry. The sample carries thousands of distinct CDR3 sequences, around 21% recorded once. Sequences were obtained from blood, either unsorted or a sorted T cell fraction (not recorded which). The receptors shown here come from a human donor who was either an allogeneic HSCT recipient or a stem cell or donor lymphocyte infusion donor (not recorded which). It is not recorded whose cells these are; they may come from a transplant donor.

This clonotype has more than one count but fewer than ten. For the CDR3, the DNA is TGCAGTGCTAGACCCGGGACATGGACGGGAGATACGCAGTATTTT. This translates into CSARPGTWTGDTQYF. The rearrangement uses TRBV20-1 and TRBJ2-3; the D gene is possibly TRBD1 (6 bases). The germline CDR1 and CDR2 sequences are DFQATT and SNEGSKA (reference sequence). The CDR3 runs to 15 residues. The V and J ends lost 2 bases and 5 bases respectively, with 17 bases between them.

This clonotype was observed a handful of times. The rearrangement joins TRBV28 to TRBJ2-1; TRBD2 agrees at 11 bases. Germline V gene sequence: CDR1 MDHEN, CDR2 SYDVKM. The CDR3 is 16 residues long. Losses at the gene ends were 5 bases for V and 5 bases for J; bases not matched to a gene: 8. The CDR3 is CASSGPASGGNNEQFF. CDR3 in DNA: TGTGCCAGCAGTGGCCCGGCTAGCGGGGGGAACAATGAGCAGTTCTTC.

In its sample, this clonotype ranks as medium-sized. V is TRBV29-1 and J is TRBJ2-3; D gene unclear. Between the trimmed V and J ends, which lost 4 bases and 6 bases, there was a span of 8 bases. CDR3 length: 11 amino acids. Germline V CDR1 and CDR2: SQVTM, ANQGSEA. CDR3: CSVVLGDTQYF. Written as DNA, the CDR3 is TGCAGCGTTGTCCTGGGGGATACGCAGTATTTT.

This sequence joins TRBV5-5 and TRBJ2-2, with D uncertain. Trimming removed 4 bases from V and 8 bases from J, with 15 bases in between. The V gene's germline CDR1 is SGHKS and CDR2 YYEKEE (reference sequence). The CDR3 is made up of 14 amino acids. This CDR3 is CASSPSPLLGELFF. The CDR3 nucleotides are TGTGCCAGCAGCCCTTCCCCGCTTTTGGGGGAGCTGTTTTTT.

The rearrangement uses TRBV28 and TRBJ1-2; D is possibly TRBD1 (5 bases). V lost 6 bases, J lost 8 bases, and 16 bases lay in between. The germline CDR1 and CDR2 sequences are MDHEN and SYDVKM. This CDR3 region has 13 residues. This chain's CDR3 is CASSAQEGRGYTF. The CDR3 region has the DNA TGTGCCAGCAGCGCCCAGGAGGGGAGGGGCTACACCTTC.

This chain uses TRBV5-4 with TRBJ2-3; tentatively, D is TRBD1 or TRBD2 (5 bases each). The V and J ends lost 2 bases and 1 base respectively, with 11 bases between them. CDR3 length: 15 residues. Looked up from germline, CDR1 is SGHNT and CDR2 is YYREEE (reference sequence). The CDR3 DNA reads as TGTGCCAGCAGCTTCCCGACAGCGGGCACAGATACGCAGTATTTT. It encodes CASSFPTAGTDTQYF.

The rearrangement joins TRBV7-2 to TRBJ1-1; D perhaps matches TRBD1 (6 bases). The CDR3 totals 16 residues. Trimming stripped 3 bases from V and 7 bases from J, with 21 bases between. Germline CDR1 and CDR2: SGHTA and FQGNSA. This chain's CDR3 is CASSFSRTGKANEAFF. In DNA, the CDR3 is TGTGCCAGCAGCTTCTCCCGAACAGGGAAAGCAAATGAAGCTTTCTTT.

This clonotype was counted only a few times. The chain joins TRBV27 to TRBJ2-2, with unresolved D. The CDR3 is made up of 12 amino acids. Germline values: CDR1 MNHEY, CDR2 SMNVEV (reference sequence). Trimming cost V 3 bases and J 6 bases, with 5 bases left between them. The CDR3 nucleotides read TGTGCCAGCAGTTTTCTGGCCGGGGAGCTGTTTTTT. The encoded protein is CASSFLAGELFF.

By share, this clonotype counts as large (0.1 to 1%). The chain couples TRBV10-3 to TRBJ2-1; no clear D. Germline loops: CDR1 ENHRY, CDR2 SYGVKD. The CDR3 covers 13 residues. The V end lost 0 bases, the J end lost 10 bases, and 10 bases lay between the germline ends. The CDR3 sequence: CAISESLGYEQFF. In nucleotides, the CDR3 is TGTGCCATCAGTGAGTCTTTGGGGTACGAGCAGTTCTTC.

The gene calls are TRBV28 and TRBJ2-1; 8 nucleotides line up with TRBD1. After removal of 7 bases from V and 7 bases from J, the junction contained 9 bases not matched to a gene. This CDR3 has 14 residues. Looked up from germline, CDR1 is MDHEN and CDR2 is SYDVKM. In nucleotides, the CDR3 is TGTGCCAGCAACCCGGGACAGGCCTTTAATGAGCAGTTCTTC. Its translation is CASNPGQAFNEQFF.

The chain carries TRBV6-1 and TRBJ1-1; 7 nucleotides line up with TRBD1. Germline V gives CDR1 MNHNS, CDR2 SASEGT. The CDR3 covers 14 residues. V shed 6 bases, J shed 0 bases, and the junction held 4 bases outside the gene matches. The CDR3 is CASRDRVVNTEAFF. The DNA of the CDR3 is TGTGCCAGCAGAGACAGGGTGGTGAACACTGAAGCTTTCTTT.

By share, this clonotype ranks as large. The J gene is TRBJ1-1, the V gene TRBV5-1, with D uncertain. Trimming took off 4 bases at V and 5 bases at J, with 9 bases between the two ends. Germline V gene lookup returns CDR1 SGHRS and CDR2 YFSETQ. CDR3 length equals 12 residues. The CDR3 bases are TGCGCCAGCAGCCTGGAGGGTACTGAAGCTTTCTTT. It specifies CASSLEGTEAFF.

This clonotype showed up just a few times. In DNA, the CDR3 is TGTGCCAGCAGCTTAATGATCCGCACAGATACGCAGTATTTT. This encodes CASSLMIRTDTQYF. V usage is TRBV11-2 and J usage is TRBJ2-3; unclear D gene. Germline V lookup: CDR1 SGHAT, CDR2 FQNNGV. Trimming took off 2 bases at V and 1 base at J, with 7 bases between the two ends. The CDR3 is 14 residues long.

This clonotype was seen only a few times. This chain connects TRBV5-1 to TRBJ1-1; TRBD1 matches at 8 bases. V was clipped by 3 bases and J by 5 bases; unmatched bases: 6. The CDR3 has 14 residues. Germline CDR1 reads SGHRS; CDR2 reads YFSETQ. The CDR3 DNA is TGCGCCAGCAGCTCAACAGGGGGGGTTACTGAAGCTTTCTTT. Translation gives CASSSTGGVTEAFF.

V and J are TRBV5-4 and TRBJ2-7, with TRBD1 identical over 7 bases. CDR3 length: 14 amino acids. Unmatched junction bases numbered 7, after V lost 0 bases and J lost 7 bases. Germline V lookup: CDR1 SGHNT, CDR2 YYREEE (reference sequence). The CDR3 region has the DNA TGTGCCAGCAGCTTGGACAGGGGTTCTCAAGAGCAGTACTTC. This translates into CASSLDRGSQEQYF. The full variable domain, its missing parts supplied by reference TRBV5-4 and TRBJ2-7, is ETGVTQSPTHLIKTRGQQVTLRCSSQSGHNTVSWYQQALGQGPQFIFQYYREEENGRGNFPPRFSGLQFPNYSSELNVNALELDDSALYLCASSLDRGSQEQYFGPGTRLTVT.

The chain combines TRBV6-5 with TRBJ2-3; unclear D gene. The CDR3 sequence is 13 residues long. Germline-derived CDR1 and CDR2 are MNHEY and SVGAGI. The germline V and J ends were trimmed by 0 bases and 7 bases, with 8 bases remaining between them. The CDR3 reads CASSYSPTHTQYF. DNA of the CDR3: TGTGCCAGCAGTTACTCTCCGACCCATACGCAGTATTTT.